This T cell receptor (beta chain) appears in the sequencing data of a study of shared clonotypes between healthy human individuals. Overall study context: Researchers assigned three CD4 naive, three CD4 memory, two CD8 naive and one CD8 memory plate to each donor. Study-wide results and limits: Larger estimated richness was generally recorded for naive subsets relative to memory subsets. Represented diversity, genetic and exposure-history alike, was limited by few donors.

The donors, healthy adults who were HIV-negative, had experienced no recent acute infections or vaccinations. On this clone: Its specificity is not known.

The CDR3 consists of 14 residues. The V end lost 2 bases, the J end lost 4 bases, and 11 bases lay between the germline ends. Germline V CDR1 and CDR2: KGHSH, LQKENI. The table came from immunoSEQ multiplex PCR; TCRdb's copy has only in-frame clones and leaves some out. This repertoire shows about 330,000 clones, about 74% found once; its top ten account for about a tenth. The chain uses TRBV18 and TRBJ1-1; possibly TRBD1 for D (5 bases). This clonotype was obtained from a young man in good health. The material sequenced was memory CD4+ T cells sorted from blood. Sample subset: CD45RA-negative fraction. The CDR3 reads CASSPRGDGTEAFF. CDR3 DNA: TGTGCCAGCTCACCAAGGGGCGACGGCACTGAAGCTTTCTTT.